The text below deals with one TCR beta chain. The data derive from a study of blood T cell repertoires in COVID-19. Turning to the study itself: Collection of acute and convalescent COVID-19 samples took place in the United States, Italy and Spain. Nucleic acid was either cDNA or gDNA, and it came from T cells, B-cell-depleted T cells, or PBMCs.

There are 15 residues in the CDR3. Germline lookup yields CDR1 SGHRS and CDR2 YFSETQ. Trimming removed 3 bases at V and 5 bases at J, with 14 bases between. Assay: immunoSEQ multiplex PCR; the TCRdb copy retains only in-frame clones and omits some. The sample includes tens of thousands of clones, 75% to 90% of them seen just once. The chain has TRBV5-1 and TRBJ2-2; possibly TRBD2 for D (6 bases). The specimen sequenced was peripheral blood. This receptor was obtained from a human donor in a cohort sampled during active COVID-19. The CDR3 nucleotides read TGCGCCAGCAGCTCGAAGGCCGGGAGTACCGGGGAGCTGTTTTTT. Translating it yields CASSSKAGSTGELFF.